These 30 T cell receptor beta chains were all obtained from the same sample, sequenced in a study of vaccination and CD4 T cells after COVID-19. Cultured CD4+ T cells had their DNA profiled by the Oncomine TCR Beta short-read assay. From the PCR reads, TCRdb called clonotypes with MiXCR, one entry per CDR3 protein. The sample carries about 12,000 distinct CDR3 sequences, more than 55% recorded once. No antigen has been assigned to these receptors. Treatment defined: roughly 10-day PBMC culture with coronavirus spike peptide pools or control peptides (ViraFEST assay). Sequencing was done on a sample of CD4+ T cells from blood, cultured in vitro. The receptors come from a human donor who had recovered from COVID-19.

The rearrangement joins TRBV10-3 to TRBJ2-5; 9 bases map to TRBD2. Germline CDR1 ENHRY, CDR2 SYGVKD. This CDR3 is 14 amino acids long. V was pared by 6 bases and J by 1 base, with 3 bases of the junction left unmatched. The CDR3 sequence: CAIRAGGLQETQYF. CDR3 bases: TGTGCCATCAGGGCGGGAGGGCTCCAAGAGACCCAGTACTTC.

This rearrangement joins TRBV28 to TRBJ1-6; D perhaps matches TRBD1 (5 bases). CDR1 is MDHEN and CDR2 is SYDVKM in the germline V gene. Deletions cut 6 bases from V and 7 bases from J, with 19 bases between. CDR3 length: 16 residues. CDR3 region: CASSSLSGPKNSPLHF. CDR3 bases: TGTGCCAGCAGCTCCTTATCAGGGCCTAAGAATTCACCCCTCCACTTT. The variable domain in full, completed from reference TRBV28 and TRBJ1-6, reads DVKVTQSSRYLVKRTGEKVFLECVQDMDHENMFWYRQDPGLGLRLIYFSYDVKMKEKGDIPEGYSVSREKKERFSLILESASTNQTSMYLCASSSLSGPKNSPLHFGNGTRLTVT.

This clonotype was observed a handful of times. The chain recombines TRBV20-1 with TRBJ1-2, with 7 bases aligning to TRBD1. Trimming cost V 0 bases and J 8 bases; bases outside gene matches: 12. The CDR3 contains 15 residues. CDR1 is DFQATT, CDR2 SNEGSKA, per germline (reference sequence). The CDR3 protein is CSARDDRARFRGYTF. CDR3 nucleotides: TGCAGTGCTAGAGACGACAGGGCTCGTTTCCGGGGCTACACCTTC.

The chain joins TRBV24-1 to TRBJ2-2, with D possibly matching TRBD1 (6 bases). Trimming shortened V by 2 bases and J by 3 bases, and 6 bases separated the two germline ends. The CDR3 contains 14 residues. From germline, CDR1 is KGHDR and CDR2 SFDVKD. In DNA form, the CDR3 reads TGTGCCACCAGTGATTACAGGGACACCGGGGAGCTGTTTTTT. This gives the protein CATSDYRDTGELFF.

The V gene is TRBV21-1, the J gene TRBJ2-7. TRBV21-1 is marked as a pseudogene. This CDR3 has 13 residues. CDR3 nucleotide sequence: TGTGCCAGCATCGAAACTACCCGTCTGGGGCAGTACTTC. This gives the protein CASIETTRLGQYF.

This clonotype was observed a few times. V is TRBV6-2 or TRBV6-3 and J is TRBJ2-3, with 7 bases matching TRBD1. V trimming: 3 bases; J trimming: 3 bases; junction bases outside the gene matches: 6. CDR1 and CDR2 from the germline V gene are MNHEY and SVGEGT. The CDR3 length is 15 residues. The CDR3 DNA follows: TGTGCCAGCAGTTATGGTACAGGGGATACAGATACGCAGTATTTT. Encoded protein: CASSYGTGDTDTQYF.

By its share, this clonotype is large. The gene calls are TRBV4-1 and TRBJ1-5, with 9 bases lining up with TRBD1. The length of the CDR3 is 17 residues. V dropped 0 bases and J dropped 5; count of bases not matched to a gene: 8. Germline V gene lookup returns CDR1 MGHRA and CDR2 YSYEKL. The DNA of the CDR3 is TGCGCCAGCAGCCAAGATCTCGGACAGGGGCAATATCAGCCCCAGCATTTT. It specifies CASSQDLGQGQYQPQHF.

This clonotype was seen only once. The chain employs TRBV6-5 and TRBJ2-1; D is unresolved. The CDR3 runs to 11 residues. From germline, CDR1 is MNHEY and CDR2 SVGAGI. V dropped 3 bases and J dropped 7 bases, with 4 bases sitting between them. CDR3 amino acids: CASSYGNEQFF. CDR3 DNA sequence: TGTGCCAGCAGTTATGGAAATGAGCAGTTCTTC.

This clonotype was counted between two and nine times. The V gene is TRBV20-1, the J gene TRBJ1-5, with TRBD1 as a possible D gene (6 bases). V was pared by 4 bases and J by 8 bases, with 24 bases between. Germline CDR1 and CDR2: DFQATT and SNEGSKA (reference sequence). The CDR3 extends over 16 amino acids. CDR3 DNA sequence: TGCAGTGCTACCCCCGGGGGCACAACCGACGTGGAGCCCCAGCATTTT. This translates into CSATPGGTTDVEPQHF.

The chain uses TRBV7-9 and TRBJ2-2; tentatively, D is TRBD2 (6 bases). V was cut by 8 bases and J by 3 bases, with 16 bases left in between. The CDR3 sequence is 15 residues long. CDR1 SEHNR and CDR2 FQNEAQ come from the germline V gene (reference sequence). This CDR3 is CASFTGSGYTGELFF. The CDR3, as DNA: TGTGCCAGCTTCACCGGGAGTGGTTACACCGGGGAGCTGTTTTTT.

This clonotype was recorded a few times. The rearrangement uses TRBV15 and TRBJ1-5; D remains unclear. Germline CDR1 reads LNHNV; CDR2 reads YYDKDF (reference sequence). This CDR3 is 13 amino acids long. Between the trimmed V and J ends, which lost 4 bases and 1 base, there was a span of 5 bases. The CDR3 protein is CATSMESNQPQHF. DNA for the CDR3: TGTGCCACCAGCATGGAGAGCAATCAGCCCCAGCATTTT.

This chain uses TRBV9 with TRBJ2-2; D is ambiguous. The germline V gene has CDR1 SGDLS and CDR2 YYNGEE. Trimming shortened V by 0 bases and J by 2 bases, and 5 bases separated the two germline ends. The CDR3 is made up of 14 amino acids. CDR3 nucleotide sequence: TGTGCCAGCAGCGTAGGTCACAACACCGGGGAGCTGTTTTTT. This encodes CASSVGHNTGELFF.

In its sample, this clonotype was seen a few times. The chain links TRBV7-8 to TRBJ2-7; TRBD1 is a possible D gene (7 bases). Germline CDR1 is SGHVS and CDR2 is FQNEAQ. The CDR3 totals 15 residues. Trimming took off 5 bases at V and 0 bases at J, with 14 bases between the two ends. DNA for the CDR3: TGTGCCAGCAGCGTCCAGGGGGGAAGCTCCTACGAGCAGTACTTC. Protein product: CASSVQGGSSYEQYF. The full variable domain, rest sourced from reference TRBV7-8 and TRBJ2-7, is GAGVSQSPRYKVAKRGQDVALRCDPISGHVSLFWYQQALGQGPEFLTYFQNEAQLDKSGLPSDRFFAERPEGSVSTLKIQRTQQEDSAVYLCASSVQGGSSYEQYFGPGTRLTVT.

The chain is built from TRBV6-2 or TRBV6-3 and TRBJ2-3, with 8 bases aligning to TRBD2. CDR3 length: 14 residues. Germline CDR1 is MNHEY and CDR2 is SVGEGT. The J segment lost 6 bases and the V segment lost 6 bases, leaving 8 bases of the junction unmatched. The CDR3 protein is CASRPLPGGDTQYF. The CDR3 DNA reads TGTGCCAGCAGACCTTTGCCGGGGGGGGATACGCAGTATTTT.

The genes are TRBV6-1 and TRBJ2-5; either TRBD1 or TRBD2 may supply D (5 bases each). Between the trimmed V and J ends, which lost 11 bases and 2 bases, there was a span of 18 bases. This CDR3 has 14 amino acids. Germline-derived CDR1 and CDR2 are MNHNS and SASEGT. CDR3 loop: CAAAVGRAQETQYF. The CDR3 nucleotides are TGTGCCGCCGCCGTGGGACGGGCTCAAGAGACCCAGTACTTC.

This sequence joins TRBV12-3 or TRBV12-4 and TRBJ1-5; 7 positions agree with TRBD1. The CDR3 totals 15 residues. Trimming cost V 6 bases and J 2 bases; bases outside gene matches: 7. The CDR3 DNA follows: TGTGCCAGCAGCGAGGGGGCAGGAGGCAATCAGCCCCAGCATTTT. It codes for CASSEGAGGNQPQHF.

This clonotype was seen a handful of times. The rearrangement joins TRBV7-2 to TRBJ1-2; the D gene is possibly TRBD1 (5 bases). The CDR3 is 18 amino acids. The germline V gene encodes CDR1 SGHTA and CDR2 FQGNSA. The V and J ends lost 0 bases and 3 bases respectively, with 20 bases between them. Written as DNA, the CDR3 is TGTGCCAGCAGCTTAGCCACAGCATTATATGGGGCGGACTATGGCTACACCTTC. Its translation: CASSLATALYGADYGYTF.

The rearrangement links TRBV20-1 to TRBJ1-5, with 8 bases fitting TRBD1. Germline CDR1 is DFQATT and CDR2 is SNEGSKA (reference sequence). CDR3 length: 14 amino acids. Trimming took 2 bases from V and 5 from J; bases not matched to a gene: 5. CDR3: CSARPTGEDQPQHF. CDR3 sequence (DNA): TGCAGTGCTAGACCGACAGGGGAAGATCAGCCCCAGCATTTT.

Here the CDR3 reads CAWSPPSTDTQYF. The DNA for the CDR3 is TGTGCCTGGTCGCCACCTAGCACAGATACGCAGTATTTT. The chain has TRBV30 and TRBJ2-3; D gene uncertain. Germline CDR1 GTSNPN, CDR2 SVGIG (reference sequence). The length of the CDR3 is 13 residues. V was cut by 5 bases and J by 0 bases, with 9 bases left in between.

The chain combines TRBV6-1 with TRBJ2-2; D is unclear. The germline V gene encodes CDR1 MNHNS and CDR2 SASEGT. V was cut by 4 bases and J by 5 bases, with 8 bases left in between. This CDR3 is built from 13 residues. The CDR3 is CASSVDETGELFF. The CDR3 coding sequence is TGTGCCAGCAGTGTTGATGAGACCGGGGAGCTGTTTTTT.

This clonotype was found a few times. The chain couples TRBV20-1 to TRBJ1-3; TRBD1 might be the D (6 bases). CDR1 is DFQATT, CDR2 SNEGSKA, per germline (reference sequence). This CDR3 has 16 amino acids. V lost 0 bases and J lost 0, with 12 bases in between. The CDR3 DNA sequence: TGCAGTGCTAGAGATCCCCGGGACACCTCTGGAAACACCATATATTTT. As protein: CSARDPRDTSGNTIYF.

J is TRBJ2-2 and V is TRBV28, with D unclear. Germline values: CDR1 MDHEN, CDR2 SYDVKM. CDR3 size: 12 residues. With 5 bases removed from V and 4 bases from J, the gap between germline ends came to 5 bases. The CDR3 spells CASSTPTGELFF. The CDR3 bases are TGTGCCAGCAGTACACCCACCGGGGAGCTGTTTTTT.

The J gene is TRBJ2-1, the V gene TRBV6-1; D tentatively fits TRBD1 or TRBD2 (5 bases each). This CDR3 region has 15 residues. V gave up 6 bases and J gave up 5 bases, with 17 bases separating them. CDR1 is MNHNS, CDR2 SASEGT, per germline. This CDR3 reads CASSRPTRGDNEQFF. In DNA, the CDR3 is TGTGCCAGCAGCCGACCAACCAGAGGGGACAATGAGCAGTTCTTC.

In its sample, this clonotype was seen once. The CDR3 region has the DNA TGTGCCAGTAGTATAGATCTATTCCCCACATCCTGGGGATACGAGCAGTACTTC. Protein: CASSIDLFPTSWGYEQYF. This chain links TRBV19 with TRBJ2-7; D is ambiguous. The CDR3 consists of 18 residues. V was pared by 0 bases and J by 4 bases, with 22 bases between. The V gene's germline CDR1 is LNHDA and CDR2 SQIVND (reference sequence).

This clonotype was seen more than once but under ten times. This chain uses TRBV7-2 with TRBJ2-4; no definite D call. This CDR3 is built from 15 residues. Germline V CDR1 and CDR2: SGHTA, FQGNSA. Trimming stripped 1 base from V and 6 bases from J, with 13 bases between. CDR3 loop: CASSLEGTVGNIQYF. The CDR3 DNA sequence: TGTGCCAGCAGCTTAGAGGGTACGGTGGGAAACATTCAGTACTTC.

In its sample, this clonotype ranks as medium-sized. The gene calls are TRBV27 and TRBJ2-5; 10 positions match TRBD2. Losses at the gene ends were 5 bases for V and 4 bases for J; bases not matched to a gene: 7. Germline V gene sequence: CDR1 MNHEY, CDR2 SMNVEV (reference sequence). The CDR3 sequence is 15 residues long. The CDR3 DNA is TGTGCCAGCAGTCCCCGACCTAGCGGGAGAGAGACCCAGTACTTC. Its protein is CASSPRPSGRETQYF.

The rearrangement joins TRBV20-1 to TRBJ1-4, with TRBD1 matching over 8 bases. Unmatched junction bases numbered 25, after V lost 5 bases and J lost 2 bases. Germline V gives CDR1 DFQATT, CDR2 SNEGSKA (reference sequence). CDR3 length: 21 amino acids. This CDR3 reads CSASRIPGQGNPSATNEKLFF. CDR3 in DNA: TGCAGTGCTTCTCGCATCCCCGGACAGGGTAATCCTAGTGCCACTAATGAAAAACTGTTTTTT.

The table lists this clonotype with a few counts. V gene TRBV20-1 combines with J gene TRBJ1-1, with D perhaps TRBD1 (5 bases). Germline loops: CDR1 DFQATT, CDR2 SNEGSKA (reference sequence). Trimming pared 3 bases from V and 2 bases from J, leaving 16 bases between. CDR3 length: 15 amino acids. The CDR3 nucleotides are TGCAGTGCTAGGTCCCCCAGGGAGGGCAACACTGAAGCTTTCTTT. Translated: CSARSPREGNTEAFF.

This clonotype was picked up one time. V gene TRBV20-1 combines with J gene TRBJ2-1, with 8 bases fitting TRBD2. Germline CDR1 is DFQATT and CDR2 is SNEGSKA (reference sequence). V was clipped by 5 bases and J by 7 bases; unmatched bases: 13. This CDR3 contains 15 residues. The CDR3: CSALGPAGAANEQFF. The DNA for the CDR3 is TGCAGTGCTCTCGGCCCAGCGGGAGCGGCAAATGAGCAGTTCTTC.

About this clonotype: At one of its ends the junction is not consistent with the germline gene, which may arise from a read error. V and J are TRBV7-7 and TRBJ2-5; 10 bases are shared with TRBD1. Germline CDR1 reads SSHAT; CDR2 reads FNYEAQ (reference sequence). The CDR3 consists of 14 residues. The CDR3 DNA is TGTGCTAGCAGCTCGGACAGGGGGATCGGGACCCAGTACTTC. It specifies CASSSDRGIGTQYF.